This T cell receptor beta chain was sequenced in a study of cytomegalovirus exposure and HLA in healthy donors. As concerns this clone: Its cognate antigen is unknown.

The CDR3 consists of 17 residues. CDR1 is LNHDA, CDR2 SQIVND, per germline (reference sequence). Between the trimmed V and J ends, which lost 3 bases and 2 bases, there was a span of 17 bases. Healthy individuals who donated bone marrow served as the donors. Study-wide findings and caveats: Specificity for CMV antigens was confirmed in vitro for a few of the CMV-associated chains. The authors later found HLA-associated TCR beta chains more clonally expanded than equally common others. In most subjects, TCR beta sequences reportedly gave accurate predictions of HLA-A and HLA-B alleles.

The PCR had 60 Vbeta and 13 Jbeta primers. Clones were read by immunoSEQ multiplex PCR, and TCRdb kept only the in-frame ones, dropping some. In the table there are 100,000 or so clones, roughly 70% of which are singletons. The chain couples TRBV19 to TRBJ1-5, with TRBD1 as a possible D gene (5 bases). Sequencing used PBMCs. The sequence derives from a man aged 50-59 years in good health and CMV-seronegative. The CDR3, as DNA: TGTGCCAGTAGTATTTGGCAAGGGGTTAGGGGCAATCAGCCCCAGCATTTT. Translation: CASSIWQGVRGNQPQHF. Full variable domain (rest looked up from reference TRBV19 and TRBJ1-5): DGGITQSPKYLFRKEGQNVTLSCEQNLNHDAMYWYRQDPGQGLRLIYYSQIVNDFQKGDIAEGYSVSREKKESFPLTVTSAQKNPTAFYLCASSIWQGVRGNQPQHFGDGTRLSIL.